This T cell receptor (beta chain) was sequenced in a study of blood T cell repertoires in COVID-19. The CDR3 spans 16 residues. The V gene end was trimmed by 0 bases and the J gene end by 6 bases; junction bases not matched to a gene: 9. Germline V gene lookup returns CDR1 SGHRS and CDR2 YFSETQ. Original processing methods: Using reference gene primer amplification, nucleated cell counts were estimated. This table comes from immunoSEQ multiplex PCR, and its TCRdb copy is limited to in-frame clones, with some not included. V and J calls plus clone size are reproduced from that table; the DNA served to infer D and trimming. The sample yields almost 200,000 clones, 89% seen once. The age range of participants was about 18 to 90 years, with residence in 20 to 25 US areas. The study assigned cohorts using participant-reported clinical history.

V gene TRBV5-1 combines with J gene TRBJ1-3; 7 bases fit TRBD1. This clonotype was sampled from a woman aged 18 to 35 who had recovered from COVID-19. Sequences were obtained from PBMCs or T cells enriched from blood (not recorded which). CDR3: CASSLGDRQGSNTIYF. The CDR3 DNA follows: TGCGCCAGCAGCTTGGGGGACCGACAGGGTTCAAACACCATATATTTT.